The clone carrying this T cell receptor beta chain has just a few counts. The antigen is not known. Donation came from healthy Caucasian individuals in Russia who were aged roughly 6 to 95. It was around 9 milliliters of peripheral blood that were drawn from each donor. The entry originates in a study of blood T cells in healthy people across ages. Trimming took off 7 bases at V and 4 bases at J, with 13 bases between the two ends. The CDR3 length is 13 residues. PCR was performed a second time for about 7 to 11 cycles using a sample-barcoded 5' primer and a J-beta primer mix. TCRdb analysed the 5' RACE reads with MiXCR anew, one entry per CDR3 protein. The repertoire holds hundreds of thousands of distinct CDR3 sequences, 53% seen once, with roughly 40% in the top ten. General study points: Researchers judged that diversity estimates from one million T cells fell short of true values. The lack of PBMC sorting stopped any conclusive naive versus antigen-experienced comparison.

The J gene is TRBJ2-5, the V gene TRBV12-3 or TRBV12-4; D ambiguous. Sequencing was performed on blood. This TCR derives from a man aged 80 or over in good health. The CDR3 DNA is TGTGCCAGCACCCTGGTTCTTGGAGAGACCCAGTACTTC. Amino acid sequence: CASTLVLGETQYF.